These 15 T cell receptor beta chains originate from one sample sequenced in a study of blood T cell repertoires in COVID-19. Sequencing was performed with immunoSEQ multiplex PCR; in TCRdb, only in-frame clones are kept and a portion is missing. The table shows 50,000 to 65,000 clones, with nearly 90% occurring only once. The sequenced material came from peripheral blood. The receptors derive from a man aged 45-60 years with active COVID-19.

The chain is built from TRBV18 and TRBJ2-3, with no clear D. The CDR3 sequence is 15 residues long. Germline values: CDR1 KGHSH, CDR2 LQKENI. The V end was cut by 3 bases, the J end by 3 bases, with 13 bases between. The CDR3 region is CASSPLRLSTDTQYF. The CDR3, as DNA: TGTGCCAGCTCACCCCTGAGGTTAAGTACAGATACGCAGTATTTT.

This clone is a singleton in its sample. The CDR3 region is CASRPGQGTYEQYF. Here the CDR3 DNA reads TGTGCCAGCAGACCGGGACAGGGTACCTACGAGCAGTACTTC. The chain is built from TRBV6-5 and TRBJ2-7, with 9 bases identical to TRBD1. CDR3 length: 14 residues. V was pared by 6 bases and J by 2 bases, with 5 bases of the junction left unmatched. CDR1 is MNHEY, CDR2 SVGAGI, per germline.

V is TRBV2 and J is TRBJ2-7, with D possibly matching TRBD2 (6 bases). CDR1 and CDR2 (germline): SNHLY, FYNNEI. CDR3 length: 15 amino acids. With 6 bases removed from V and 3 bases from J, the gap between germline ends came to 18 bases. The CDR3 DNA sequence: TGTGCCAGCAGCGATCAGGCGGGGTTGGTCTACGAGCAGTACTTC. This sequence encodes CASSDQAGLVYEQYF.

The V call is TRBV18, the J call TRBJ2-5, with a weak D call TRBD1 (5 bases). The CDR3 is made up of 15 amino acids. V lost 1 base and J 1 base, leaving 10 bases between the germline ends. Germline V CDR1 and CDR2: KGHSH, LQKENI. CDR3 coding DNA: TGTGCCAGCTCACCACGACAGTCCTCCCAAGAGACCCAGTACTTC. Its protein is CASSPRQSSQETQYF.

This sequence joins TRBV5-1 and TRBJ2-6, with unresolved D. The V and J ends lost 0 bases and 0 bases respectively, with 4 bases between them. CDR3 length: 15 amino acids. Looked up from germline, CDR1 is SGHRS and CDR2 is YFSETQ. CDR3 sequence reads: CASSLAHSGANVLTF. CDR3 nucleotides: TGCGCCAGCAGCTTGGCACACTCTGGGGCCAACGTCCTGACTTTC.

The DNA of the CDR3 is TGTGCCAGCAGCCAAGAGACAGGGGGACCAGATACGCAGTATTTT. It encodes CASSQETGGPDTQYF. This rearrangement joins TRBV3-1 (or the pseudogene TRBV3-2) to TRBJ2-3; the match to TRBD1 covers 9 bases. This CDR3 spans 15 amino acids. V lost 0 bases to trimming and J lost 4 bases; unmatched junction nucleotides: 2. The germline V gene has CDR1 LGHDT and CDR2 YNNKEL (reference sequence).

The CDR3 spells CASSRGQRLGTDTQYF. CDR3 in DNA: TGTGCCAGTAGTAGAGGACAGCGCCTTGGGACAGATACGCAGTATTTT. V and J are TRBV19 and TRBJ2-3; weak D call: TRBD1 (6 bases). There are 16 residues in the CDR3. Germline lookup yields CDR1 LNHDA and CDR2 SQIVND (reference sequence). With 4 bases removed from V and 3 bases from J, the gap between germline ends came to 17 bases.

V gene TRBV5-6 combines with J gene TRBJ2-3; D unclear. The CDR3 loop spans 15 amino acids. V lost 0 bases and J 8 bases, leaving 16 bases between the germline ends. Germline V gene lookup returns CDR1 SGHDT and CDR2 YYEEEE. The CDR3 protein is CASSLGYIGSVTQYF. CDR3 nucleotides: TGTGCCAGCAGCTTGGGGTATATCGGGTCGGTTACGCAGTATTTT.

The chain links TRBV6-5 to TRBJ2-2, with D tentatively TRBD1 (5 bases). This CDR3 is 13 amino acids long. The V gene's germline CDR1 is MNHEY and CDR2 SVGAGI. V gave up 6 bases and J gave up 5 bases, with 10 bases separating them. CDR3 bases: TGTGCCAGCAGGCGAGCAGGGACCGGGGAGCTGTTTTTT. This codes for CASRRAGTGELFF.

The chain joins TRBV5-6 to TRBJ2-5; TRBD1 aligns across 9 bases. Trimming at V came to 2 bases and at J to 5 bases, leaving 7 bases not matched to a gene. The CDR3 spans 15 residues. Germline V CDR1 and CDR2: SGHDT, YYEEEE. This chain's CDR3 is CASSLTTGGMETQYF. CDR3 DNA: TGTGCCAGCAGCTTAACGACAGGGGGTATGGAGACCCAGTACTTC.

This chain joins TRBV11-3 and TRBJ2-1; D perhaps matches TRBD2 (5 bases). The CDR3 runs to 14 residues. V lost 1 base to trimming and J lost 6 bases, with 10 bases between them. Germline lookup yields CDR1 SGHNT and CDR2 YENEEA. As DNA, the CDR3 is TGTGCCAGCAGCTTAGGAGGACTCCTCAATGAGCAGTTCTTC. Protein sequence: CASSLGGLLNEQFF.

The V and J genes are TRBV6-2 or TRBV6-3 and TRBJ2-7, with 11 bases matching TRBD2. Germline loops: CDR1 MNHEY, CDR2 SVGEGT. Unmatched junction bases numbered 5, after V lost 5 bases and J lost 2 bases. CDR3 size: 15 residues. This chain's CDR3 is CASSVLAGGPYEQYF. The DNA for the CDR3 is TGTGCCAGCAGTGTCCTAGCGGGGGGACCCTACGAGCAGTACTTC.

The chain has TRBV14 and TRBJ2-1, with 8 bases identical to TRBD2. The CDR3 is 13 amino acids. Per germline, CDR1 SGHDN and CDR2 FVKESK. Trimming removed 5 bases from V and 8 bases from J; junction bases left unmatched: 5. CDR3 sequence: CASSSRGGYEQFF. The DNA for the CDR3 is TGTGCCAGCAGCTCTCGGGGGGGCTATGAGCAGTTCTTC.

The CDR3 DNA sequence: TGTGCCAGTAGAGGGCCCCGGGGGACACCCCTCCACTTT. It translates to CASRGPRGTPLHF. The chain joins TRBV19 to TRBJ1-6, with a possible D match to TRBD1 (5 bases). Germline CDR1 LNHDA, CDR2 SQIVND (reference sequence). V was shortened by 6 bases and J by 11 bases, with 14 bases between the two germline ends. This CDR3 comprises 13 residues.

The chain combines TRBV2 with TRBJ2-7, with 9 bases that match TRBD1. Germline CDR1 and CDR2: SNHLY and FYNNEI. J lost 4 bases, V lost 6 bases, and 1 base had no gene match. The CDR3 spans 12 residues. CDR3 nucleotides: TGTGCCAGCAGCGGACAGGGGTACGAGCAGTACTTC. Protein sequence: CASSGQGYEQYF.